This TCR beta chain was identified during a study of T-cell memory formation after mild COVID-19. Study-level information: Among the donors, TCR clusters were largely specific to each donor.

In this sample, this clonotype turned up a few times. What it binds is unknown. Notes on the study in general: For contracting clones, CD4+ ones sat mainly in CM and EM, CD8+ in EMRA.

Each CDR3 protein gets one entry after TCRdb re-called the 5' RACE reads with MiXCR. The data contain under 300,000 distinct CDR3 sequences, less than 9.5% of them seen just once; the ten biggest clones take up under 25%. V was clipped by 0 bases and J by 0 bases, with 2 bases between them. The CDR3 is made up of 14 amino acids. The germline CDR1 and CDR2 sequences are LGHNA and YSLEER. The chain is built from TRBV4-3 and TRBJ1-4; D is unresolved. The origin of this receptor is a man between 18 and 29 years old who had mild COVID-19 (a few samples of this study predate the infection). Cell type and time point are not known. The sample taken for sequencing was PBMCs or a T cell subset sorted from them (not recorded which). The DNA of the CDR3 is TGCGCCAGCAGCCAAGACACAACTAATGAAAAACTGTTTTTT. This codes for CASSQDTTNEKLFF.